The source of this T cell receptor (beta chain) is a study of human T cells and chemical hapten exposure. For the study at large: The study enrolled mostly female patients with alopecia areata, totalis or universalis.

In the original processing: Sample-level TCR yields exhibited a median of around 100,000, with a range of 23,224 to 690,600. MiXCR, applied by TCRdb to the RACE reads, yields one record per CDR3 protein. These V and J calls derive from TCRdb rather than the authors' analysis. The sample holds roughly 150,000 distinct CDR3 sequences; about a quarter are singletons and the top ten take roughly 2.2%. Time point defined: patch test 3, about 24 weeks after DPC sensitization. The treatment: therapeutic diphenylcyclopropenone sensitization with weekly scalp DPC. The TCR was taken from a young woman with alopecia areata. Some clones in this sample may be carry-over from other donors' samples. The sequenced sample was whole blood, obtained in connection with sensitization to the hapten diphenylcyclopropenone (DPC).

The CDR3 nucleotides are TGTGCCAGCAGCTTAGGAGCCGGGACCGGGGAGCTGTTTTTT. Amino acid sequence: CASSLGAGTGELFF. The chain joins TRBV7-6 to TRBJ2-2; D is ambiguous. Trimming pared 1 base from V and 5 bases from J, leaving 8 bases between. The CDR3 is 14 amino acids. The germline V gene has CDR1 SGHVS and CDR2 FNYEAQ.